Listed below are T cell receptor beta chains from one sample, sequenced in a study of PD-L1 blockade in urothelial cancer. Profiled with immunoSEQ multiplex PCR; TCRdb holds only in-frame clones, not every one. The sample has about 26,000 clones, around 88% seen once; the top ten hold roughly 31%. Sequencing was performed on PBMCs, taken around atezolizumab (anti-PD-L1) treatment. These receptor sequences come from a man aged 55 to 70 with urothelial cancer. Both conserved end residues are part of each CDR3. Each record gives: V gene, J gene, D gene, clone size, CDR3 DNA, CDR3 protein. D genes are given only for firm matches. Rows give clone size only sometimes, using once, few, many, or a class for an expanded clone.

>TRBV19|TRBJ1-2|.|few
TGTGCCAGTAGTACCGGACAGTCTATCTATGGCTACACCTTC
CASSTGQSIYGYTF
>TRBV11-2|TRBJ2-2|TRBD1|.
TGTGCCAGCAGCTTCAGGGGGTCCGGCGGGGAGCTGTTTTTT
CASSFRGSGGELFF
>TRBV4-1|TRBJ2-2|.|.
TGCGCCAGCAGCCTTTTCGGGGGGAACACCGGGGAGCTGTTTTTT
CASSLFGGNTGELFF
>TRBV19|TRBJ1-1|.|.
TGTGCCAGTAGTAGGCCCGGGGCTGAAGCTTTCTTT
CASSRPGAEAFF
>TRBV6-1|TRBJ1-5|TRBD1|.
TGTGCCAGCAGAGACAGGGCCAATCAGCCCCAGCATTTT
CASRDRANQPQHF
>TRBV6-1|TRBJ1-1|TRBD1|.
TGTGCCAGCATGACAGGGGGCGCGGGGAACACTGAAGCTTTCTTT
CASMTGGAGNTEAFF
>TRBV6-5|TRBJ2-1|.|.
TGTGCCAGCAGTTACCTATACGACAATGAGCAGTTCTTC
CASSYLYDNEQFF
>TRBV19|TRBJ1-5|TRBD1|.
TGTGCCAGTAGTCCCCACTCGACAGGGGCCGGAGGGCAGCCCCAGCATTTT
CASSPHSTGAGGQPQHF
>TRBV18|TRBJ2-2|TRBD1|.
TGTGCCAGCTCACGGGACAGAAGTTTAGGGGAGCTGTTTTTT
CASSRDRSLGELFF
>TRBV10-3|TRBJ1-1|.|once
TGTGCCATCAGTGTAACAGTGATCACTGAAGCTTTCTTT
CAISVTVITEAFF
>TRBV5-1|TRBJ2-3|.|once
TGCGCCAGCAGGGCGGGCGCAGGCACAGATACGCAGTATTTT
CASRAGAGTDTQYF
>TRBV29-1|TRBJ1-2|TRBD1|.
TGCAGCGTTGAAACGAGAACTAACAGGGGCCATGGCTACACCTTC
CSVETRTNRGHGYTF
>TRBV10-3|TRBJ2-7|TRBD2|.
TGTGCCATCGGGGCGAGCGGGAACCCCTACGAGCAGTACTTC
CAIGASGNPYEQYF
>TRBV30|TRBJ1-2|.|.
TGTGCCTGGACCGACAGCCTCCCCGGTGGCTACACCTTC
CAWTDSLPGGYTF
>TRBV2|TRBJ1-5|TRBD1|.
TGTGCCAGCAGCCGCGGACAGGGGTATCAGCCCCAGCATTTT
CASSRGQGYQPQHF
>TRBV11-2|TRBJ1-6|TRBD1|.
TGTGCCAGCAGCCCGGACAGGAAGATATTACCCCTCCACTTT
CASSPDRKILPLHF
>TRBV5-1|TRBJ1-1|.|.
TGCGCCAGCAGCTTAGGGGGGGCTAGCACTGAAGCTTTCTTT
CASSLGGASTEAFF
>TRBV7-9|TRBJ2-7|TRBD1|.
TGTGCCAGCAGCTCGATTTACCGGGACAGGCTCTACGAGCAGTACTTC
CASSSIYRDRLYEQYF
>TRBV10-2|TRBJ2-5|TRBD2|.
TGCGCCAGCAGATCCCCGGGACTAGCGGGAGCTAAAGAGACCCAGTACTTC
CASRSPGLAGAKETQYF
>TRBV2|TRBJ1-4|TRBD1|.
TGTGCCAGCAGTGCCCAACGGGACAGTAATGAAAAACTGTTTTTT
CASSAQRDSNEKLFF
>TRBV25-1|TRBJ2-7|TRBD2|many
TGTGCCATCCCCCGACTAGCGGGATTCCCCCACTACGAGCAGTACTTC
CAIPRLAGFPHYEQYF
>TRBV2|TRBJ1-5|.|.
TGTGCCAGCGTGGGAGGGTCGGGCAATCAGCCCCAGCATTTT
CASVGGSGNQPQHF
>TRBV6-6|TRBJ2-7|.|.
TGTGCCAGCAAGGTCTCAGCGAGTAGCTCCTACGAGCAGTACTTC
CASKVSASSSYEQYF
>TRBV14|TRBJ2-1|TRBD1|.
TGTGCCAGCAGCCGAGAACCGGGACAGGGAGACAATGAGCAGTTCTTC
CASSREPGQGDNEQFF
>TRBV13|TRBJ1-2|TRBD1|medium-sized
TGTGCCAGCGAATCACAGGGGAGCTATGGCTACACCTTC
CASESQGSYGYTF
>TRBV5-6|TRBJ1-2|TRBD1|.
TGTGCCAGCAGCGCAACAGGGGGCGGCTATGGCTACACCTTC
CASSATGGGYGYTF
>TRBV5-6|TRBJ2-3|.|.
TGTGCCAGCAGCTCGGGACTGGGCTACGTTTTAGATACGCAGTATTTT
CASSSGLGYVLDTQYF
>TRBV19|TRBJ2-5|TRBD1|.
TGTGCCAGTAGTACGACCATCGGGACAGGCGTCCAAGAGACCCAGTACTTC
CASSTTIGTGVQETQYF
>TRBV5-1|TRBJ1-6|TRBD1|once
TGCGCCAGCAGCTTGGAGGGACAGTATAATTCACCCCTCCACTTT
CASSLEGQYNSPLHF
>TRBV27|TRBJ1-2|.|.
TGTGCCAGCAGTTTATTCGGTCCGAACTATGGCTACACCTTC
CASSLFGPNYGYTF
>TRBV28|TRBJ1-1|TRBD1|.
TGTGCCAGCACCGGGTGGACAGGGGGCCCCGGGGCTTTCTTT
CASTGWTGGPGAFF
>TRBV5-1|TRBJ2-7|.|.
TGCGCCAGCAGCTTGGGAGGATCGGCTTTCTCCTACGAGCAGTACTTC
CASSLGGSAFSYEQYF